Each of the 2 T cell receptor beta chains below was sequenced from the same sample in a study of blood T cell repertoires in COVID-19. Produced via immunoSEQ multiplex PCR; TCRdb's table is partial and in-frame only. The repertoire includes some 220,000 clones, around three quarters of them detected once, and about 7.2% sits in the top ten. Material: peripheral blood. The receptors originated from a woman aged 70 to 79 with acute or convalescent COVID-19.

The rearrangement uses TRBV5-1 and TRBJ1-1; the D gene is possibly TRBD1 (6 bases). In germline, CDR1 is SGHRS, CDR2 YFSETQ. V was pared by 4 bases and J by 0 bases, with 7 bases between. The CDR3 runs 13 residues. In DNA form, the CDR3 reads TGCGCCAGCAGCGGACAGTTGAACACTGAAGCTTTCTTT. Its translation is CASSGQLNTEAFF.

V and J are TRBV6-2 or TRBV6-3 and TRBJ2-2; no definite D call. Germline V gene data show CDR1 as MNHEY and CDR2 as SVGEGT. V shed 2 bases and J shed 3 bases, with 4 bases lying between them. CDR3 length: 13 residues. The CDR3 loop reads CASSYRDTGELFF. As DNA, the CDR3 is TGTGCCAGCAGTTACCGGGACACCGGGGAGCTGTTTTTT.